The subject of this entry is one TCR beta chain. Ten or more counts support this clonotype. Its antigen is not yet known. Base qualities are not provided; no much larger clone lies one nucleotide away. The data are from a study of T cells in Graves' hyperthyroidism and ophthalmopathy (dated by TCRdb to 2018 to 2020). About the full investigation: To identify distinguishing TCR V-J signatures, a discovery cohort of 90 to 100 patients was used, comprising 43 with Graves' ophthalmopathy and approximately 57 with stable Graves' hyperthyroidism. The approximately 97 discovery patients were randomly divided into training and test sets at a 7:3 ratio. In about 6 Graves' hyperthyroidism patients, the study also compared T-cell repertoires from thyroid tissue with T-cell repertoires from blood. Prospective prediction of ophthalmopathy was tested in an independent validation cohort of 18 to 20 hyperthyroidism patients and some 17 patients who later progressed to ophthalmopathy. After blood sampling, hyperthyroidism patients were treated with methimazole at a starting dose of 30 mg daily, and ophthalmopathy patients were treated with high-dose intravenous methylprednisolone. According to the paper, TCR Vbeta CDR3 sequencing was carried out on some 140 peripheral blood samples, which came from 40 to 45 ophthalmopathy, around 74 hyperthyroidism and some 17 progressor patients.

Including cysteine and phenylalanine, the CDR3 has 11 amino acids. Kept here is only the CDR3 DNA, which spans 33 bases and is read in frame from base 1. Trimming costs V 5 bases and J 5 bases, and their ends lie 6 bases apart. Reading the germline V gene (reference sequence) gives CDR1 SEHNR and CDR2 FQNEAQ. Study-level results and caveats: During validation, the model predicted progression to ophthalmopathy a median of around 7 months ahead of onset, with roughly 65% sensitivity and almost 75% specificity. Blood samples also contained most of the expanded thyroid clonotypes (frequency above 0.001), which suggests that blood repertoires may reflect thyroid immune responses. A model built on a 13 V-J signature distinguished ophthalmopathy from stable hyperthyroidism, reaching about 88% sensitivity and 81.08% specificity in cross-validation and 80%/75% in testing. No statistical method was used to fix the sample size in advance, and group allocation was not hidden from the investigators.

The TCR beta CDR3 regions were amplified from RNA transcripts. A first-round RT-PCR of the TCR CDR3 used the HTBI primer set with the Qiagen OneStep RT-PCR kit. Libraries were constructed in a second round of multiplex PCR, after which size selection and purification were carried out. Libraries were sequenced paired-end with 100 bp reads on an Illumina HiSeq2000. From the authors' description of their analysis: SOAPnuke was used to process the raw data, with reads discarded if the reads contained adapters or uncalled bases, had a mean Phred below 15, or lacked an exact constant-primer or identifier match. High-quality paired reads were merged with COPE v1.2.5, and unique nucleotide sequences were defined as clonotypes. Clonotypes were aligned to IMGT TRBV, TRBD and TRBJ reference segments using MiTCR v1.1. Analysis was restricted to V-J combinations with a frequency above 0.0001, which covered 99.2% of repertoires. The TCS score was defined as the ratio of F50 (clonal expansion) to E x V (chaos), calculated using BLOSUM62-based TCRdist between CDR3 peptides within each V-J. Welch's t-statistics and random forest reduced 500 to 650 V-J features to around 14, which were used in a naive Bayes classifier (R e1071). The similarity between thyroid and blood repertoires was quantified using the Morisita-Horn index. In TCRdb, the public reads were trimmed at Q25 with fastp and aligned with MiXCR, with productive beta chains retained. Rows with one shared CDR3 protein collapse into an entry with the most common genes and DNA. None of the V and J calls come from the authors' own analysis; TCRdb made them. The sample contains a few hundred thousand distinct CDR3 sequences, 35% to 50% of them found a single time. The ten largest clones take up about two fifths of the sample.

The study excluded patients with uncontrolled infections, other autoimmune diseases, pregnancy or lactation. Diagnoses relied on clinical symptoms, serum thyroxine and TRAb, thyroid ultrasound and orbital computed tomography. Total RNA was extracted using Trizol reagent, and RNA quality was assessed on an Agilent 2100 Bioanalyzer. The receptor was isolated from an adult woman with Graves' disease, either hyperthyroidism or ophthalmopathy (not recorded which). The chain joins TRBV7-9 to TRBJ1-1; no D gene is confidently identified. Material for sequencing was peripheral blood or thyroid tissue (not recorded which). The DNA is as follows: TGTGCCAGCAGCCCCGAGACTGAAGCTTTCTTT. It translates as CASSPETEAFF. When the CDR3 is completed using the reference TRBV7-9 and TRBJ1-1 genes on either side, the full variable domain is DTGVSQNPRHKITKRGQNVTFRCDPISEHNRLYWYRQTLGQGPEFLTYFQNEAQLEKSRLLSDRFSAERPKGSFSTLEIQRTEQGDSAMYLCASSPETEAFFGQGTRLTVV.